The present T cell receptor (beta chain) was sequenced within a study of memory CD4+ T cells and cytomegalovirus serostatus. Study-level information: Donors were healthy Belgian adults, fewer than ten CMV seropositive and 20 to 25 seronegative. Study conclusions and caveats: Each of 55 to 80 CMV-associated TCRbeta sequences occurred in one to five individuals.

The sort gate was single viable CD3+CD4+CD8-CD45RO+ cells for memory CD4+ T cells. The authors' processing: Out-of-frame sequences were removed, leaving around 2,000,000 distinct TCRbeta sequences. Repertoires were generated with immunoSEQ multiplex PCR, while TCRdb's copy carries only in-frame clones and drops some. Clone size and the V and J calls come from that table; the DNA yielded D and trimming. The profile shows approximately 70,000 clones, about three quarters of them singletons. As to this clone: The antigen is not known.

Trimming removed 3 bases from V and 0 bases from J; junction bases left unmatched: 18. The CDR3 sequence is 21 residues long. Germline CDR1 LNHNV, CDR2 YYDKDF (reference sequence). The gene calls are TRBV15 and TRBJ2-3; 10 nucleotides agree with TRBD2. The TCR originated in an adult in good health and CMV-seropositive. Input material: memory CD4+ T cells from blood. In DNA form, the CDR3 reads TGTGCCACCAGCAGGCCGCCCCGCCCCAGCGGGGGGGTTTCTAGCACAGATACGCAGTATTTT. It translates to CATSRPPRPSGGVSSTDTQYF.